These 19 T cell receptor beta chains were all obtained from the same sample, sequenced in a study of cytomegalovirus exposure and HLA in healthy donors. 60 Vbeta and 13 Jbeta primers were used in PCR. Measured with immunoSEQ multiplex PCR; TCRdb has only the in-frame clones, and not every one. The data show approximately 250,000 clones, roughly 73% seen once. The material sequenced was PBMCs. Receptor source: a boy younger than 18 in good health and CMV-seronegative.

This chain links TRBV21-1 with TRBJ1-1; TRBD1 is the table's D call and was not checked against the DNA. TRBV21-1 is reported as a pseudogene. The CDR3 runs to 17 residues. The chain's CDR3 is CASRGAWDRRPNTEAFF. The CDR3 bases are TGTGCCAGCAGGGGGGCATGGGACAGGCGCCCGAACACTGAAGCTTTCTTT.

The rearrangement links TRBV2 to TRBJ1-6; tentatively, D is TRBD1 (6 bases). Trimming took 7 bases from V and 9 from J, leaving 19 bases between them. Germline V CDR1 and CDR2: SNHLY, FYNNEI. The CDR3 length is 15 residues. Written as DNA, the CDR3 is TGTGCCAGCACCGTCCAACAGGGCTTAAGTTCACCCCTCCACTTT. Protein sequence: CASTVQQGLSSPLHF.

CDR3 coding DNA: TGCGCCAGCAGCTTGGGGACTAGCGGGGCCTACGAGCAGTACTTC. Amino acid sequence: CASSLGTSGAYEQYF. V is TRBV5-1 and J is TRBJ2-7; TRBD2 agrees at 12 bases. The CDR3 totals 15 residues. Germline loops: CDR1 SGHRS, CDR2 YFSETQ. J lost 2 bases, V lost 0 bases, and 0 bases had no gene match.

With regard to this clone: The same CDR3 also results from other DNA sequences found in this sample. This chain connects TRBV5-1 to TRBJ2-5; the D is unclear. Germline V gives CDR1 SGHRS, CDR2 YFSETQ. The CDR3 sequence is 13 residues long. V was trimmed by 2 bases and J by 1 base, leaving 6 bases between them. The CDR3 nucleotides are TGCGCCAGCAGCTTTGGGCCCCAAGAGACCCAGTACTTC. This sequence encodes CASSFGPQETQYF.

V gene TRBV7-2 combines with J gene TRBJ2-7, with D hard to call. V dropped 3 bases and J dropped 7 bases, with 7 bases sitting between them. Germline assignment: CDR1 SGHTA and CDR2 FQGNSA. This CDR3 comprises 11 residues. The CDR3 DNA follows: TGTGCCAGCAGCTTTCGAGGAGAGCAGTACTTC. Translated: CASSFRGEQYF.

V usage is TRBV12-5 and J usage is TRBJ2-5; 7 nucleotides agree with TRBD2. Trimming took 3 bases from V and 0 from J; bases not matched to a gene: 4. Germline loops: CDR1 LGHNT, CDR2 FRNRAP. The CDR3 is 15 amino acids. The CDR3 protein is CASGLGTNHQETQYF. The CDR3, as DNA: TGTGCTAGTGGTTTAGGGACTAACCACCAAGAGACCCAGTACTTC.

The CDR3 nucleotides read TGTGCCAGCCATAGCAAGTACGGTTCACCCCTCCACTTT. Amino acid sequence: CASHSKYGSPLHF. The chain is built from TRBV11-2 and TRBJ1-6; D gene uncertain. Per germline, CDR1 SGHAT and CDR2 FQNNGV. This CDR3 contains 13 residues. V lost 8 bases to trimming and J lost 9 bases, with 14 bases between them.

The chain combines TRBV30 with TRBJ2-2, with a possible D match to TRBD2 (6 bases). Looked up from germline, CDR1 is GTSNPN and CDR2 is SVGIG (reference sequence). The CDR3 sequence is 15 residues long. V was shortened by 0 bases and J by 4 bases, with 12 bases between the two germline ends. CDR3 sequence (DNA): TGTGCCTGGAGTGTACTAGCAAGGGGCACCGGGGAGCTGTTTTTT. Translating it yields CAWSVLARGTGELFF.

The V and J genes are TRBV19 and TRBJ1-2, with D possibly matching TRBD1 (6 bases). Trimming stripped 2 bases from V and 4 bases from J, with 11 bases between. Germline values: CDR1 LNHDA, CDR2 SQIVND (reference sequence). The CDR3 is made up of 14 amino acids. The CDR3 protein is CASSIQGRAYGYTF. The CDR3 DNA follows: TGTGCCAGTAGTATACAGGGGCGGGCCTATGGCTACACCTTC.

The J gene is TRBJ1-4, the V gene TRBV10-3; D perhaps matches TRBD1 (5 bases). Germline values: CDR1 ENHRY, CDR2 SYGVKD. The CDR3 extends over 13 amino acids. The V end was cut by 3 bases, the J end by 7 bases, with 9 bases between. The chain's CDR3 is CAISDRVGEKLFF. In nucleotides, the CDR3 is TGTGCCATCAGTGACAGGGTGGGTGAAAAACTGTTTTTT.

The chain carries TRBV2 and TRBJ2-1; TRBD2 aligns across 10 bases. Trimming cost V 2 bases and J 4 bases; bases outside gene matches: 14. Germline loops: CDR1 SNHLY, CDR2 FYNNEI. The CDR3 is 19 amino acids. The CDR3 here is CASSERSGGALGPYNEQFF. In nucleotides, the CDR3 is TGTGCCAGCAGTGAACGGAGCGGGGGGGCATTAGGCCCTTACAATGAGCAGTTCTTC.

The rearrangement joins TRBV7-6 to TRBJ1-2; D may be TRBD1 (5 bases). This CDR3 comprises 13 residues. CDR1 and CDR2 from the germline V gene are SGHVS and FNYEAQ. V lost 3 bases and J lost 3, with 8 bases in between. CDR3 loop: CASSFRAYYGYTF. In nucleotides, the CDR3 is TGTGCCAGCAGCTTCAGGGCTTACTATGGCTACACCTTC.

By share, this clone ranks as medium-sized. This chain joins TRBV5-1 and TRBJ2-2, with a tentative D call TRBD2 (5 bases). This CDR3 is 15 amino acids long. Trimming cost V 1 base and J 0 bases, with 7 bases left between them. Germline CDR1 is SGHRS and CDR2 is YFSETQ. In nucleotides, the CDR3 is TGCGCCAGCAGCTTGAGCGGTGCGAACACCGGGGAGCTGTTTTTT. Amino acids: CASSLSGANTGELFF. Using reference TRBV5-1 and TRBJ2-2 for the parts outside the CDR3, the full variable domain is KAGVTQTPRYLIKTRGQQVTLSCSPISGHRSVSWYQQTPGQGLQFLFEYFSETQRNKGNFPGRFSGRQFSNSRSEMNVSTLELGDSALYLCASSLSGANTGELFFGEGSRLTVL.

The chain couples TRBV5-1 to TRBJ1-1; 7 bases are a match to TRBD1. V was clipped by 4 bases and J by 4 bases; unmatched bases: 7. The CDR3 is 14 amino acids. Per the germline V gene, CDR1 is SGHRS and CDR2 is YFSETQ. CDR3 sequence reads: CASSGRGESTEAFF. The CDR3 DNA sequence: TGCGCCAGCAGCGGCAGGGGGGAAAGCACTGAAGCTTTCTTT.

V and J are TRBV5-1 and TRBJ1-6, with 9 nucleotides matching TRBD1. Germline lookup yields CDR1 SGHRS and CDR2 YFSETQ. V dropped 1 base and J dropped 7; count of bases not matched to a gene: 3. This CDR3 comprises 15 residues. CDR3 region: CASSLTGGGNSPLHF. As DNA, the CDR3 is TGCGCCAGCAGCTTGACAGGGGGCGGGAATTCACCCCTCCACTTT.

This clone appeared once. The gene calls are TRBV6-5 and TRBJ2-3; 10 nucleotides line up with TRBD2. CDR3 size: 16 residues. CDR1 and CDR2 from the germline V gene are MNHEY and SVGAGI. V lost 2 bases, J lost 2 bases, and 4 bases stayed unmatched. The CDR3, as DNA: TGTGCCAGCAGTTACCGTAGCGGGAGGTCCACAGATACGCAGTATTTT. Translating gives CASSYRSGRSTDTQYF.

The CDR3 region has the DNA TGTGCCTGGAGTGTATCTCGAACTGAACATGGCTACACCTTC. Its protein product is CAWSVSRTEHGYTF. This chain links TRBV30 with TRBJ1-2; D unresolved. The CDR3 extends over 14 amino acids. Germline V gives CDR1 GTSNPN, CDR2 SVGIG (reference sequence). V was clipped by 0 bases and J by 6 bases, with 14 bases between them.

The chain is built from TRBV19 and TRBJ2-3; D ambiguous. V was cut by 0 bases and J by 6 bases, with 7 bases left in between. In germline, CDR1 is LNHDA, CDR2 SQIVND (reference sequence). This CDR3 has 13 residues. The CDR3 protein is CASSIERSDTQYF. The CDR3 nucleotides read TGTGCCAGTAGTATAGAGAGGTCCGATACGCAGTATTTT.

The chain recombines TRBV5-1 with TRBJ2-5, with a possible D match to TRBD2 (6 bases). CDR1 SGHRS and CDR2 YFSETQ come from the germline V gene. V was clipped by 2 bases and J by 4 bases, with 15 bases between them. The CDR3 length is 15 residues. This CDR3 reads CASSFLPGVGETQYF. Here the CDR3 DNA reads TGCGCCAGCAGCTTCCTCCCGGGAGTAGGAGAGACCCAGTACTTC. The full variable domain, rest sourced from reference TRBV5-1 and TRBJ2-5, is KAGVTQTPRYLIKTRGQQVTLSCSPISGHRSVSWYQQTPGQGLQFLFEYFSETQRNKGNFPGRFSGRQFSNSRSEMNVSTLELGDSALYLCASSFLPGVGETQYFGPGTRLLVL.